Below are 6 T cell receptor beta chains sequenced from a single sample in a study of blood T cell repertoires in COVID-19. Assay: immunoSEQ multiplex PCR; the TCRdb copy retains only in-frame clones and omits some. The sample consists of just under 350,000 clones, more than 70% of them appearing once. Source material: peripheral blood. Receptor source: a woman aged 65 to 85 with COVID-19, enrolled during active disease.

The chain combines TRBV7-2 with TRBJ2-3; tentatively, D is TRBD2 (6 bases). This CDR3 contains 14 residues. Trimming removed 1 base from V and 6 bases from J, with 11 bases in between. In germline, CDR1 is SGHTA, CDR2 FQGNSA. Written as DNA, the CDR3 is TGTGCCAGCAGCTTAGGGAGGGCGTACGATACGCAGTATTTT. Translation: CASSLGRAYDTQYF.

V gene TRBV10-3 combines with J gene TRBJ2-3; 7 bases are a match to TRBD2. In germline, CDR1 is ENHRY, CDR2 SYGVKD. The V gene end was trimmed by 10 bases and the J gene end by 0 bases; junction bases not matched to a gene: 4. The CDR3 runs 13 residues. This CDR3 reads CATHGGSTDTQYF. The CDR3 region has the DNA TGTGCCACTCACGGGGGGAGCACAGATACGCAGTATTTT.

J is TRBJ2-3 and V is TRBV7-8, with unresolved D. CDR3 length: 16 amino acids. Germline CDR1 and CDR2: SGHVS and FQNEAQ. V lost 1 base and J 0 bases, leaving 11 bases between the germline ends. CDR3 nucleotides: TGTGCCAGCAGCTTAGAACAGTACTCTAGCACAGATACGCAGTATTTT. It specifies CASSLEQYSSTDTQYF.

The chain combines TRBV10-2 with TRBJ1-2; D may be TRBD1 (6 bases). This CDR3 has 15 amino acids. CDR1 WSHSY and CDR2 SAAADI come from the germline V gene. V lost 3 bases to trimming and J lost 4 bases, with 15 bases between them. CDR3 nucleotide sequence: TGCGCCAGCAGTGAAGGAACAGGGCCCCGCTATGGCTACACCTTC. It encodes CASSEGTGPRYGYTF.

This clone was seen repeatedly, ten times or more. The chain carries TRBV5-1 and TRBJ2-2, with 7 bases identical to TRBD1. Trimming took 4 bases from V and 1 from J; bases not matched to a gene: 4. The CDR3 length is 15 residues. CDR1 SGHRS and CDR2 YFSETQ come from the germline V gene. Written as DNA, the CDR3 is TGCGCCAGCAGCCGAGGGACAGAGAACACCGGGGAGCTGTTTTTT. This translates into CASSRGTENTGELFF.

The V gene is TRBV5-1, the J gene TRBJ2-5; 10 bases match TRBD2. The CDR3 is made up of 18 amino acids. Germline assignment: CDR1 SGHRS and CDR2 YFSETQ. With 4 bases clipped from V and 3 bases from J, the junction kept 15 bases outside the gene matches. The CDR3 DNA follows: TGCGCCAGCAGCCCGCCTATTTCTAGCGGGGGAGGGAAAGAGACCCAGTACTTC. Translation gives CASSPPISSGGGKETQYF.